The next 26 T cell receptor beta chains were all read from a single sample in a study of CD8 T cells in Susac syndrome. cDNA came from about 0.5 to 1 ug RNA primed by random hexamers. TCRdb re-called the immunoSEQ multiplex PCR reads through MiXCR, storing one row per CDR3 protein. The data hold tens of thousands of distinct CDR3 sequences, with 94% observed a single time. Sequencing used CD8+ T cells from PBMCs. The receptors stem from a human donor in good health.

The chain uses TRBV6-1 and TRBJ2-5; 7 bases map to TRBD2. This CDR3 region has 16 residues. Trimming removed 5 bases from V and 5 bases from J; junction bases left unmatched: 14. The germline gives CDR1 MNHNS, CDR2 SASEGT. In nucleotides, the CDR3 is TGTGCCAGCAGTAGGACTAGGGTTGGGTTTAGGGAGACCCAGTACTTC. Residues: CASSRTRVGFRETQYF.

This chain links TRBV7-9 with TRBJ2-7; no clear D. Germline CDR1 reads SEHNR; CDR2 reads FQNEAQ (reference sequence). Trimming removed 1 base from V and 2 bases from J, with 6 bases in between. The CDR3 loop spans 13 amino acids. The CDR3 DNA reads as TGTGCCAGCAGCTTAGAAGTGGCCTACGAGCAGTACGTC. Its protein product is CASSLEVAYEQYV.

CDR3 loop: CASSVGSGANTGELFF. CDR3 nucleotides: TGTGCCAGCAGCGTAGGTAGCGGGGCGAACACCGGGGAGCTGTTTTTT. The V call is TRBV9, the J call TRBJ2-2, with 8 bases identical to TRBD2. The CDR3 loop spans 16 amino acids. V lost 0 bases to trimming and J lost 0 bases; unmatched junction nucleotides: 1. Germline V gives CDR1 SGDLS, CDR2 YYNGEE.

This chain connects TRBV14 to TRBJ2-1; 11 nucleotides agree with TRBD2. J was trimmed by 8 bases and V by 0 bases; bases with no gene match: 15. The CDR3 sequence is 19 residues long. CDR1 is SGHDN, CDR2 FVKESK, per germline. The CDR3 spells CASSQDPSPSGRLGDEQFF. As DNA, the CDR3 is TGTGCCAGCAGCCAAGATCCCTCCCCTAGCGGGAGGCTCGGGGATGAGCAGTTCTTC.

V usage is TRBV11-2 and J usage is TRBJ2-7, with D hard to call. The CDR3 totals 12 residues. The germline V gene has CDR1 SGHAT and CDR2 FQNNGV. The V end lost 1 base, the J end lost 6 bases, and 7 bases lay between the germline ends. The CDR3: CASSLAGLEQYV. The CDR3 nucleotides are TGTGCCAGCAGCTTAGCCGGTCTCGAGCAGTACGTC.

This chain joins TRBV7-9 and TRBJ1-2; a possible D gene is TRBD1 (5 bases). Germline CDR1 is SEHNR and CDR2 is FQNEAQ (reference sequence). This CDR3 has 14 amino acids. Trimming left V 1 base short and J 3 bases short, with 9 bases between. CDR3 residues: CASSLDWGDYGYTF. DNA of the CDR3: TGTGCCAGCAGCTTAGACTGGGGCGACTATGGCTACACCTTC.

This clonotype appeared once. The chain has TRBV7-9 and TRBJ2-1; 8 bases match TRBD1. The CDR3 is made up of 15 amino acids. The trim removed 4 bases at V and 7 bases at J, leaving 9 bases unmatched. Germline CDR1 and CDR2: SEHNR and FQNEAQ (reference sequence). CDR3 nucleotide sequence: TGTGCCAGCAGCTCAGTGACACAGGGGGTAAATGAGCAGTTCTTC. Protein product: CASSSVTQGVNEQFF.

J is TRBJ2-5 and V is TRBV15; 11 bases match TRBD2. The CDR3 loop spans 15 amino acids. CDR1 and CDR2 from the germline V gene are LNHNV and YYDKDF (reference sequence). The junction had 4 bases not matched to a gene; V was cut back by 3 bases and J by 4 bases. This chain's CDR3 is CATSRTSGAGETQYF. CDR3 coding DNA: TGTGCCACCAGCAGGACTAGCGGGGCGGGAGAGACCCAGTACTTC.

The V call is TRBV4-1, the J call TRBJ2-7; possible D gene TRBD1, 5 bases. Germline V gene data show CDR1 as MGHRA and CDR2 as YSYEKL. The CDR3 has 16 amino acids. The V and J ends lost 0 bases and 2 bases respectively, with 14 bases between them. The CDR3: CASSQDARGETYEQYF. In nucleotides, the CDR3 is TGCGCCAGCAGCCAAGATGCAAGGGGTGAAACCTACGAGCAGTACTTC.

The rearrangement links TRBV29-1 to TRBJ2-3; possibly TRBD2 for D (6 bases). V was pared by 3 bases and J by 0 bases, with 10 bases between. This CDR3 contains 14 residues. Germline CDR1 reads SQVTM; CDR2 reads ANQGSEA. For the CDR3, the DNA is TGCAGCGTTGATCACGCGGGGAGCACAGATACGCAGTATTTT. Its protein is CSVDHAGSTDTQYF.

V usage is TRBV30 and J usage is TRBJ1-1; D is possibly TRBD1 (6 bases). Germline lookup yields CDR1 GTSNPN and CDR2 SVGIG (reference sequence). CDR3 length: 12 residues. V was pared by 1 base and J by 8 bases, with 11 bases between. The CDR3 DNA is TGTGCCTGGAGTGAAGGGGGGCTCGAAGCTTTCTTT. The encoded protein is CAWSEGGLEAFF.

This chain joins TRBV9 and TRBJ2-6; no firm D call. V lost 10 bases, J lost 4 bases, and 12 bases lay in between. The germline CDR1 and CDR2 sequences are SGDLS and YYNGEE. This CDR3 is built from 13 residues. The CDR3 sequence is CASQEPGANVLTF. CDR3 nucleotides: TGTGCCTCCCAGGAGCCCGGGGCCAACGTCCTGACTTTC.

This clonotype was seen more than once but under ten times. The chain recombines TRBV4-1 with TRBJ2-5; 9 positions agree with TRBD2. This CDR3 is built from 16 residues. Germline values: CDR1 MGHRA, CDR2 YSYEKL. Trimming cost V 0 bases and J 3 bases; bases outside gene matches: 5. DNA for the CDR3: TGCGCCAGCAGCCAAGAACTAGCGGGTATCGAAGAGACCCAGTACTTC. Its protein product is CASSQELAGIEETQYF.

The rearrangement uses TRBV7-6 and TRBJ1-5, with 8 bases aligning to TRBD1. Germline CDR1 reads SGHVS; CDR2 reads FNYEAQ. The CDR3 length is 16 residues. The ends lost 1 base at V and 4 bases at J; junction bases unmatched: 6. For the CDR3, the DNA is TGTGCCAGCAGCTTAGATGCCAGGGGGCGAAATCAGCCCCAGCATTTT. Amino acids: CASSLDARGRNQPQHF.

Only a few counts were recorded for this clonotype. V usage is TRBV5-6 and J usage is TRBJ2-1, with D perhaps TRBD2 (5 bases). CDR1 is SGHDT, CDR2 YYEEEE, per germline. There are 13 residues in the CDR3. V lost 0 bases, J lost 7 bases, and 8 bases lay in between. In DNA, the CDR3 is TGTGCCAGCAGCTTGGTGGGCGGGAATGAGCAGTTCTTC. The encoded protein is CASSLVGGNEQFF.

The chain couples TRBV27 to TRBJ2-3, with D unclear. The germline V and J ends were trimmed by 4 bases and 6 bases, with 8 bases remaining between them. The CDR3 is made up of 12 amino acids. CDR1 and CDR2 from the germline V gene are MNHEY and SMNVEV (reference sequence). The CDR3 here is CASSSNPDTQYF. As DNA, the CDR3 is TGTGCCAGCAGTTCCAACCCCGATACGCAGTATTTT.

The genes are TRBV12-5 and TRBJ1-1; D not resolved. The CDR3 is 14 amino acids. V was pared by 2 bases and J by 5 bases, with 12 bases between. The germline gives CDR1 LGHNT, CDR2 FRNRAP. DNA for the CDR3: TGTGCTAGTGGTTTGACTCCGGGCTGGACTGAAGCTTTCTTT. This sequence encodes CASGLTPGWTEAFF.

Points on this clonotype: The junction shows a germline mismatch at one end, possibly a read error. The V gene is TRBV25-1, the J gene TRBJ1-5; D might be TRBD1 (6 bases). The CDR3 totals 13 residues. Germline V gene lookup returns CDR1 MGHDK and CDR2 SYGVNS. This CDR3 reads CVSDQGNGQPQHF. CDR3 bases: TGCGTATCAGACCAGGGGAACGGTCAGCCCCAGCATTTT.

The gene calls are TRBV20-1 and TRBJ2-7; maybe TRBD2 (5 bases). The CDR3 runs 15 residues. V was shortened by 6 bases and J by 2 bases, with 20 bases between the two germline ends. Germline V lookup: CDR1 DFQATT, CDR2 SNEGSKA (reference sequence). In DNA, the CDR3 is TGCAGTGCGACCCCAGATCTCGGAGGAACCTACGAGCAGTACTTC. Its translation is CSATPDLGGTYEQYF.

V gene TRBV20-1 combines with J gene TRBJ2-3; TRBD2 matches at 11 bases. This CDR3 is 15 amino acids long. V lost 3 bases and J lost 2; bases outside the gene matches: 4. Germline V gives CDR1 DFQATT, CDR2 SNEGSKA (reference sequence). The CDR3 DNA sequence: TGCAGTGCTAGTTCTAGCGGGGGGAACACAGATACGCAGTATTTT. It encodes CSASSSGGNTDTQYF.

The chain combines TRBV7-9 with TRBJ2-3; 8 bases map to TRBD1. The CDR3 is 16 residues long. Trimming cost V 3 bases and J 4 bases; bases outside gene matches: 9. The V gene's germline CDR1 is SEHNR and CDR2 FQNEAQ (reference sequence). The CDR3 here is CASSFPGTGGSDTQYF. CDR3 bases: TGTGCCAGCAGCTTTCCCGGGACAGGAGGGTCAGATACGCAGTATTTT.

This chain connects TRBV7-9 to TRBJ1-1; D gene ambiguous. Germline CDR1 is SEHNR and CDR2 is FQNEAQ (reference sequence). The CDR3 sequence is 13 residues long. V was cut by 6 bases and J by 1 base, with 9 bases left in between. CDR3 bases: TGTGCCAGCAGGGCTGGTGGGAACACTGAAGCTTTCTTT. Translation gives CASRAGGNTEAFF.

The CDR3 nucleotides read TGTGCCAGCAGTACCGTAACCCAAGAGACCCAGTACTTC. It encodes CASSTVTQETQYF. The rearrangement links TRBV6-5 to TRBJ2-5, with D unresolved. This CDR3 region has 13 residues. CDR1 is MNHEY and CDR2 is SVGAGI in the germline V gene. V dropped 5 bases and J dropped 1 base, with 8 bases sitting between them.

The rearrangement uses TRBV9 and TRBJ2-6, with TRBD2 identical over 7 bases. Unmatched junction bases numbered 8, after V lost 4 bases and J lost 1 base. The CDR3 covers 17 residues. Germline values: CDR1 SGDLS, CDR2 YYNGEE. CDR3: CASSPGGTTSGANVLTF. DNA for the CDR3: TGTGCCAGCAGCCCCGGGGGGACGACGTCTGGGGCCAACGTCCTGACTTTC.

The V call is TRBV6-4, the J call TRBJ2-3; weak D call: TRBD2 (5 bases). CDR3 length: 13 residues. Germline assignment: CDR1 MRHNA and CDR2 SNTAGT. V was pared by 4 bases and J by 0 bases, with 5 bases between. CDR3 in DNA: TGTGCCAGCAGTGGCGGGAGCACAGATACGCAGTATTTT. This sequence encodes CASSGGSTDTQYF.

The chain combines TRBV4-1 with TRBJ1-1, with D uncertain. This CDR3 spans 15 amino acids. CDR1 and CDR2 from the germline V gene are MGHRA and YSYEKL. V lost 1 base and J lost 0, with 9 bases in between. In DNA, the CDR3 is TGCGCCAGCAGCCAAGTCTTCACAGTGAACACTGAAGCTTTCTTT. This encodes CASSQVFTVNTEAFF.